The TCR beta chain under discussion was sequenced for a study of T cell responses to AZD1222 COVID-19 vaccine. The CDR3 totals 13 residues. Germline V gives CDR1 WNHNN, CDR2 SYGVQD (reference sequence). Trimming took 0 bases from V and 7 from J, leaving 9 bases between them. Second-dose schedules of about 4 or about 12 weeks were combined. Clones were read by immunoSEQ multiplex PCR, and TCRdb kept only the in-frame ones, dropping some. The table includes 85,000 or so clones, roughly 86% detected once. This clone was observed a handful of times. The genes are TRBV10-1 and TRBJ1-1; the D is unclear. The specimen was peripheral blood, collected 28 days after the second AZD1222 dose. This TCR was sampled from an adult who received the AZD1222 COVID-19 vaccine. CDR3 in amino acids: CASSESGSIEAFF. CDR3 DNA sequence: TGCGCCAGCAGTGAGTCGGGCAGTATTGAAGCTTTCTTT.